Presented here are 31 T cell receptor beta chains from one specimen sequenced in a study of T-cell reconstitution after alpha-beta-depleted transplantation in children (dated by TCRdb to between 2015 and 2016). The library was made by PCR. Sequencing relied on an Illumina HiSeq 2500. Molecular barcoding was employed in the preparation of TCR libraries, with unique molecular identifiers being used to normalize TCRbeta repertoire quantification. TCRdb reprocessed the public reads (quality trimming at Q25 with fastp, clone calling with MiXCR) and kept in-frame beta chains. Merged by CDR3 protein, the rows form single entries marked with the most common genes and DNA. The sample table shows approximately 520,000 distinct CDR3 sequences, and approximately 32% are seen once. The leading ten clones occupy less than 2.5% of the sample. The input for sequencing was PBMCs from the stem cell graft donor, taken from the stem cell graft. All receptors come from a human donor who donated a stem cell graft to a child with aplastic anemia.

This clonotype occurred a few times. This chain links TRBV20-1 with TRBJ2-1; the match to TRBD2 covers 7 bases. With 1 base clipped from V and 3 bases from J, the junction kept 9 bases outside the gene matches. This CDR3 is built from 16 residues. Germline CDR1 reads DFQATT; CDR2 reads SNEGSKA (reference sequence). This chain's CDR3 is CSARVRAGRNYNEQFF. In nucleotides, the CDR3 is TGCAGTGCTAGAGTGCGGGCCGGGAGGAACTACAATGAGCAGTTCTTC.

This clonotype has a handful of counts. The rearrangement joins TRBV28 to TRBJ1-5; maybe TRBD1 (5 bases). The V gene's germline CDR1 is MDHEN and CDR2 SYDVKM. CDR3 length: 16 residues. The V gene lost 4 bases and the J gene lost 2 bases, with 15 bases spanning the gap. The CDR3 loop reads CASSSGLSVGNQPQHF. CDR3 bases: TGTGCCAGCAGTTCGGGACTCTCGGTTGGCAATCAGCCCCAGCATTTT.

The chain joins TRBV12-3 or TRBV12-4 to TRBJ2-3; TRBD2 might be the D (6 bases). V was shortened by 6 bases and J by 5 bases, with 15 bases between the two germline ends. The CDR3 is made up of 14 amino acids. CDR3 sequence reads: CASRPTRLVDTQYF. As DNA, the CDR3 is TGTGCCAGCAGGCCGACCCGACTAGTAGATACGCAGTATTTT.

Worth noting for this clonotype: Mismatch with germline at one junction end may stem from a read error. The chain is built from TRBV7-9 and TRBJ1-1, with 7 bases lining up with TRBD1. Germline V gene lookup returns CDR1 SEHNR and CDR2 FQNEAQ (reference sequence). This CDR3 has 13 amino acids. The CDR3 sequence: CASNPTGRPDAFF. CDR3 in DNA: TGTGCCAGCAACCCGACAGGGCGGCCTGACGCTTTCTTT. Combining the CDR3 with reference TRBV7-9 and TRBJ1-1 gives the whole variable domain DTGVSQNPRHKITKRGQNVTFRCDPISEHNRLYWYRQTLGQGPEFLTYFQNEAQLEKSRLLSDRFSAERPKGSFSTLEIQRTEQGDSAMYLCASNPTGRPDAFFGQGTRLTVV.

This rearrangement joins TRBV6-6 to TRBJ1-1; 8 bases map to TRBD1. Looked up from germline, CDR1 is MNHNY and CDR2 is SVGAGI (reference sequence). The CDR3 runs 12 residues. The V segment lost 5 bases and the J segment 6 bases; nucleotides outside the gene matches: 2. The chain's CDR3 is CASSDRGPEAFF. The DNA of the CDR3 is TGTGCCAGCAGTGACAGGGGTCCTGAAGCTTTCTTT.

This clonotype was observed a few times. The J gene is TRBJ2-1, the V gene TRBV20-1, with 11 bases aligning to TRBD2. The germline gives CDR1 DFQATT, CDR2 SNEGSKA (reference sequence). This CDR3 has 20 amino acids. The J segment lost 2 bases and the V segment lost 6 bases, leaving 21 bases of the junction unmatched. The CDR3 loop reads CSATSSELAGATAAYNEQFF. CDR3 DNA sequence: TGCAGTGCCACATCATCCGAACTAGCGGGGGCCACAGCGGCCTACAATGAGCAGTTCTTC.

The gene calls are TRBV7-9 and TRBJ2-5, with 15 bases aligning to TRBD2. V lost 4 bases to trimming and J lost 5 bases; unmatched junction nucleotides: 5. The CDR3 totals 16 residues. The germline CDR1 and CDR2 sequences are SEHNR and FQNEAQ (reference sequence). CDR3 DNA sequence: TGTGCCAGCAGCTCCCCCGGGACTAGCGGGAGGGAGACCCAGTACTTC. It codes for CASSSPGTSGRETQYF.

CDR3 DNA: TGCAGCGTTGACAGGGTTACTGAAGCTTTCTTT. Protein sequence: CSVDRVTEAFF. V and J are TRBV29-1 and TRBJ1-1; D may be TRBD1 (5 bases). CDR1 and CDR2 from the germline V gene are SQVTM and ANQGSEA. This CDR3 has 11 residues. V was pared by 3 bases and J by 5 bases, with 7 bases between.

The chain links TRBV25-1 to TRBJ1-4, with D perhaps TRBD1 (6 bases). The CDR3 totals 17 residues. Trimming pared 3 bases from V and 8 bases from J, leaving 22 bases between. Germline assignment: CDR1 MGHDK and CDR2 SYGVNS. CDR3 sequence (DNA): TGTGCCAGCAGTGACCCACTGCCGGGGGCGAATTGGGAAAAACTGTTTTTT. Amino acid sequence: CASSDPLPGANWEKLFF.

This clonotype was seen only once. This chain links TRBV30 with TRBJ2-6; tentatively, D is TRBD1 (6 bases). Trimming removed 2 bases at V and 0 bases at J, with 23 bases between. Germline V gene lookup returns CDR1 GTSNPN and CDR2 SVGIG (reference sequence). The CDR3 consists of 20 residues. The CDR3 here is CAWSLNLFTGLRSGANVLTF. CDR3 bases: TGTGCCTGGAGTCTTAATTTATTTACAGGGTTACGCTCTGGGGCCAACGTCCTGACTTTC.

In this sample, this clonotype turned up a few times. The chain has TRBV29-1 and TRBJ2-3; D might be TRBD2 (6 bases). V was trimmed by 5 bases and J by 6 bases, leaving 18 bases between them. Looked up from germline, CDR1 is SQVTM and CDR2 is ANQGSEA. CDR3 length: 14 amino acids. CDR3 sequence: CSVRSRSAGDTQYF. The CDR3 DNA sequence: TGCAGCGTTCGTTCCAGGTCGGCGGGGGATACGCAGTATTTT.

The gene calls are TRBV20-1 and TRBJ1-4; D is possibly TRBD1 (5 bases). Between the trimmed V and J ends, which lost 4 bases and 7 bases, there was a span of 19 bases. Per the germline V gene, CDR1 is DFQATT and CDR2 is SNEGSKA (reference sequence). The CDR3 is made up of 15 amino acids. The DNA of the CDR3 is TGCAGTGCTAAACTAGACGGGGGGTATCGTGAAAAACTGTTTTTT. Translation gives CSAKLDGGYREKLFF.

CDR3 sequence (DNA): TGTGCCAGCAGTGCGAGTTGGGGACTAGCGGGAGGGCCTTTGGATGAGCAGTTCTTC. Its protein is CASSASWGLAGGPLDEQFF. The rearrangement links TRBV6-1 to TRBJ2-1; TRBD2 matches at 16 bases. Germline lookup yields CDR1 MNHNS and CDR2 SASEGT. This CDR3 has 19 amino acids. V lost 4 bases to trimming and J lost 8 bases; unmatched junction nucleotides: 14.

This clonotype was observed a few times. The chain has TRBV5-1 and TRBJ2-3; 7 nucleotides agree with TRBD1. This CDR3 is built from 15 residues. Germline V CDR1 and CDR2: SGHRS, YFSETQ. V was clipped by 3 bases and J by 4 bases; unmatched bases: 8. In DNA form, the CDR3 reads TGCGCCAGCAGCTCGCACAGGGGAACCGCAGATACGCAGTATTTT. Amino acid sequence: CASSSHRGTADTQYF.

The chain joins TRBV5-5 to TRBJ2-7; 7 nucleotides match TRBD1. The CDR3 has 14 residues. V was clipped by 4 bases and J by 0 bases; unmatched bases: 4. Germline CDR1 SGHKS, CDR2 YYEKEE (reference sequence). This chain's CDR3 is CASSAWDSSYEQYV. As DNA, the CDR3 is TGTGCCAGCAGCGCCTGGGACAGCTCCTACGAGCAGTACGTC.

This rearrangement joins TRBV12-3 or TRBV12-4 to TRBJ1-2, with a weak D call TRBD1 (6 bases). Trimming left V 4 bases short and J 1 base short, with 16 bases between. The CDR3 extends over 16 amino acids. CDR3 DNA sequence: TGTGCCAGCAGTTGGGGCCCACAGGGACTTAACTATGGCTACACCTTC. It codes for CASSWGPQGLNYGYTF.

The genes are TRBV6-5 and TRBJ2-7; 7 nucleotides agree with TRBD2. This CDR3 comprises 14 residues. Per germline, CDR1 MNHEY and CDR2 SVGAGI. With 0 bases clipped from V and 5 bases from J, the junction kept 4 bases outside the gene matches. CDR3 sequence: CASSYSAGENEQYF. The DNA for the CDR3 is TGTGCCAGCAGTTACTCGGCGGGAGAAAACGAGCAGTACTTC.

CDR3 sequence reads: CASSLGGLGTGELFF. In nucleotides, the CDR3 is TGTGCCAGCAGCTTAGGAGGGTTGGGCACCGGGGAGCTGTTTTTT. The chain combines TRBV7-2 with TRBJ2-2, with D perhaps matching TRBD2 (5 bases). Germline V lookup: CDR1 SGHTA, CDR2 FQGNSA. The CDR3 length is 15 residues. V lost 1 base, J lost 4 bases, and 10 bases lay in between.

In its sample, this clonotype was seen a few times. V usage is TRBV12-3 or TRBV12-4 and J usage is TRBJ2-2, with no clear D. The CDR3 is 14 residues long. The V gene lost 7 bases and the J gene lost 6 bases, with 15 bases spanning the gap. The CDR3 spells CASTQLKGSGELFF. CDR3 coding DNA: TGTGCCAGCACACAACTGAAGGGCTCCGGGGAGCTGTTTTTT.

The chain combines TRBV7-9 with TRBJ1-5; D possibly corresponds to TRBD1 (6 bases). This CDR3 contains 17 residues. Looked up from germline, CDR1 is SEHNR and CDR2 is FQNEAQ (reference sequence). V gave up 2 bases and J gave up 3 bases, with 17 bases separating them. The CDR3 loop reads CASSLYMGASNNQPQHF. DNA of the CDR3: TGTGCCAGCAGCTTATATATGGGGGCCTCGAACAATCAGCCCCAGCATTTT.

This rearrangement joins TRBV28 to TRBJ1-2; D is unclear. V was pared by 8 bases and J by 2 bases, with 9 bases between. CDR3 length: 12 residues. CDR1 MDHEN and CDR2 SYDVKM come from the germline V gene. The CDR3 spells CASRSPNYGYTF. For the CDR3, the DNA is TGTGCCAGCCGCTCCCCCAACTATGGCTACACCTTC.

The chain employs TRBV7-9 and TRBJ1-1; D call uncertain. V dropped 5 bases and J dropped 0 bases, with 10 bases sitting between them. There are 14 residues in the CDR3. Per germline, CDR1 SEHNR and CDR2 FQNEAQ (reference sequence). CDR3 nucleotide sequence: TGTGCCAGCAGCCGCGGACGGCTGAACACTGAAGCTTTCTTT. The encoded protein is CASSRGRLNTEAFF.

This clonotype was seen only a few times. This chain joins TRBV27 and TRBJ2-7; 8 positions agree with TRBD1. This CDR3 is built from 14 residues. Trimming at V came to 3 bases and at J to 7 bases, leaving 8 bases not matched to a gene. Germline CDR1 and CDR2: MNHEY and SMNVEV (reference sequence). The CDR3 loop reads CASSFRQGAGEQYF. The CDR3 nucleotides are TGTGCCAGCAGTTTCCGGCAGGGGGCGGGGGAGCAGTACTTC.

The chain carries TRBV7-9 and TRBJ1-2; D gene ambiguous. Trimming pared 5 bases from V and 1 base from J, leaving 5 bases between. The germline CDR1 and CDR2 sequences are SEHNR and FQNEAQ (reference sequence). The CDR3 is made up of 12 amino acids. CDR3 region: CASSAVNYGYTF. The CDR3 DNA follows: TGTGCCAGCAGCGCTGTTAACTATGGCTACACCTTC. Filled out from reference TRBV7-9 and TRBJ1-2, the complete variable domain reads DTGVSQNPRHKITKRGQNVTFRCDPISEHNRLYWYRQTLGQGPEFLTYFQNEAQLEKSRLLSDRFSAERPKGSFSTLEIQRTEQGDSAMYLCASSAVNYGYTFGSGTRLTVV.

The rearrangement links TRBV18 to TRBJ2-3; perhaps TRBD1 as D (5 bases). Per germline, CDR1 KGHSH and CDR2 LQKENI. Trimming cost V 4 bases and J 4 bases, with 9 bases left between them. This CDR3 has 13 amino acids. CDR3 protein: CASSQGNPDTQYF. The CDR3, as DNA: TGTGCCAGCTCACAGGGGAATCCAGATACGCAGTATTTT.

The table lists this clonotype with a few counts. The rearrangement uses TRBV27 and TRBJ2-7; no clear D. The CDR3 extends over 15 amino acids. Deletions cut 7 bases from V and 2 bases from J, with 18 bases between. Germline lookup yields CDR1 MNHEY and CDR2 SMNVEV (reference sequence). The CDR3 DNA reads as TGTGCCAGCACCTCCGCGGACCGCGGACCCTACGAGCAGTACTTC. Translated, it gives CASTSADRGPYEQYF.

The V call is TRBV7-2, the J call TRBJ2-1; D might be TRBD2 (5 bases). The CDR3 is 12 residues long. Germline V lookup: CDR1 SGHTA, CDR2 FQGNSA. Trimming shortened V by 4 bases and J by 7 bases, and 8 bases separated the two germline ends. The CDR3 spells CASSSGENEQFF. The CDR3 DNA is TGTGCCAGCAGCTCCGGGGAGAATGAGCAGTTCTTC.

The rearrangement joins TRBV15 to TRBJ1-1; unclear D gene. The CDR3 length is 14 residues. Deletions cut 6 bases from V and 11 bases from J, with 22 bases between. Germline CDR1 and CDR2: LNHNV and YYDKDF (reference sequence). CDR3 in amino acids: CATRRDSGLSRAFF. As DNA, the CDR3 is TGTGCCACCAGACGGGATTCAGGTTTGTCGCGGGCTTTCTTT.

Only a few counts were recorded for this clonotype. The chain joins TRBV6-5 to TRBJ2-1, with 11 bases that match TRBD2. The CDR3 is made up of 15 amino acids. With V trimmed by 4 bases and J by 5 bases, 4 bases remained unmatched. CDR1 is MNHEY, CDR2 SVGAGI, per germline. The CDR3 loop is CASSLWGLADNEQFF. The CDR3 coding sequence is TGTGCCAGCAGTTTATGGGGACTAGCGGACAATGAGCAGTTCTTC.

The J gene is TRBJ1-4, the V gene TRBV20-1, with D perhaps matching TRBD1 (5 bases). The CDR3 is 15 amino acids. Germline CDR1 and CDR2: DFQATT and SNEGSKA (reference sequence). Trimming took 0 bases from V and 8 from J, leaving 16 bases between them. The CDR3 sequence: CSARDRQGNGEKLFF. In DNA, the CDR3 is TGCAGTGCTAGAGATCGGCAGGGTAATGGGGAAAAACTGTTTTTT.

This clonotype was seen a few times. V usage is TRBV20-1 and J usage is TRBJ2-3; no reliable D call. Deletions cut 3 bases from V and 2 bases from J, with 9 bases between. This CDR3 is 13 amino acids long. Germline values: CDR1 DFQATT, CDR2 SNEGSKA (reference sequence). CDR3 sequence: CSARRLLTDTQYF. CDR3 DNA sequence: TGCAGTGCTAGGAGGCTACTCACAGATACGCAGTATTTT.